This TCR beta chain was documented in a study of cytomegalovirus exposure and HLA in healthy donors (dated by TCRdb to the late 2010s). For the study in its entirety: An earlier analysis of several hundred of the donors reported about 290 Gb of sequence data and 117 million unique TCR beta sequences from approximately 180 million T cells. Genome-wide SNP genotypes for about 65% of the 666 donors were used in a later genetic analysis, which treated that subset as a discovery cohort. An earlier analysis of 587 of the donors used high-throughput TCR beta sequencing to judge whether each TCR beta V gene segment behaved as functional or pseudogenic. Rather than using new phenotypic data, the later analysis identified candidate immune exposures from TCR beta sequences and from how often those sequences occurred across donors. The study aimed to test whether cataloging public T cell receptors could reveal signatures of past pathogen exposure. HLA typing included class I and class II loci at four-digit resolution. A separate validation cohort of 100 to 150 different subjects was used in addition to the 666-subject first cohort. Of the 350 to 450 genotyped donors, roughly 76% were placed in the genetic ancestry cluster associated with self-reported Caucasian donors. A later analysis re-analyzed previously published TCR beta repertoires from 666 donors and added high-resolution HLA genotyping to study TCR occurrence patterns. The study combined high-throughput TCR immunosequencing, statistical association of individual TCRs with disease status, and machine learning to predict cytomegalovirus infection status. Among approximately 370 genotyped donors of the cohort, an average of roughly 230,000 unique TCR beta nucleotide sequences was sequenced per donor, of which approximately 18% were non-productive. Every discovery cohort repertoire had been produced on one sequencing platform. The number of donors typed differed by locus, with roughly 620-640 for A, B, C, DRB1 and DQB1, 522 for DQA1, 600 to 610 for DPA1, and around 460 for DPB1. Roughly 5 DR-DQ haplotypes were handled as single units for association and clustering, since linkage in the cohort was strong. Using immunosequencing, the study profiled T cell repertoires from fewer than 700 subjects and related those repertoires to cytomegalovirus serostatus. Alongside the repertoire data, information on donor age, sex, ethnicity and CMV serostatus was compiled. An early release that covered roughly 600 HLA-typed donors contained approximately 300 gigabases of sequencing data and approximately 85 million unique TCR sequences.

The germline V gene gives CDR1 as MDHEN and CDR2 as SYDVKM. Spanning cysteine to phenylalanine, the CDR3 consists of 13 amino acids. Of all the DNA, just the CDR3 is kept, 39 bases in frame from base 1. Cut back by 5 bases and 4 bases, the V and J ends lie 9 bases apart. The cohort comprised 550 to 700 healthy bone marrow donors. At the time of sampling, all cohort members were nominally healthy, though unrecorded immune exposures were likely present. The donor was CMV seronegative and belonged to the group of 350 to 400 seronegative cohort members. A peripheral blood sample was collected from each donor, and TCR beta sequencing was performed on peripheral blood mononuclear cells. The Qiagen DNeasy Blood Extraction Kit was used to extract genomic DNA from the blood cell samples. The paper's findings and limits, for the study overall: In a later analysis, HLA-associated TCR beta chains were found to be more clonally expanded and to have lower generation probabilities than equally common non-associated chains. In a later genetic analysis, a missense DCLRE1C variant was associated with V-gene and J-gene trimming of TCR beta chains, and the association was replicated in an independent cohort. The study gave a list of 150 to 200 TCR beta chains associated with cytomegalovirus. Sequencing depth was assumed to be roughly uniform across donors in the presence/absence analyses, though that assumption may not hold. The only immune exposure information available for the cohort was CMV serostatus. A cluster of highly shared sequence variants was judged likely to be a technical artifact of the sequencing pipeline. Specific HLA alleles were associated with 16,951 TCR beta sequences at a false discovery rate of 0.05 in a later analysis. In an earlier analysis of over 550 of the donors, most TCR beta V segments were observed in productive rearrangements about 87% or about 30% of the time, broadly matching IMGT annotations. The 87-base-pair reads could not distinguish some IMGT-functional V segments, including TRBV6-2 and TRBV6-3, so those segments were excluded. The authors suggested that the approach could potentially be extended to other disease states and immunological phenotypes. In a later analysis, the rate of TCR association differed among HLA loci, with DRB1 alleles having the most associated TCRs and HLA-C alleles having the fewest. A further reported finding was that TCR beta sequences accurately predicted the HLA-A and HLA-B alleles for most subjects in the first cohort. Assigning TCR associations to individual alleles was difficult when HLA alleles, especially DR and DQ, strongly co-occurred. According to a later analysis, parvovirus B19, influenza, CMV and Epstein-Barr virus appeared linked to several top co-occurrence clusters. Linkage disequilibrium might explain the correlated functional status among segregating V segments, but an unknown experimental factor could not be excluded. Because counts were too low, around 17 rarely observed V segments, including chromosome 9 orphons, were left out of the earlier analysis of some 600 of the donors. In this cohort, only TCR beta chains were sequenced, and detectable features were limited by the absence of alpha or paired-chain data. A later analysis found that most CMV-associated TCR beta chains appeared HLA-restricted, with HLA associations seemingly driven largely by CMV exposure. Most TCR sequences were observed very rarely across donors, whereas some public TCRs were present in many individuals. The classifier was reported to diagnose cytomegalovirus status with high specificity and sensitivity in both the original and validation cohorts. Because HLA typing was unavailable for some donors at each locus, only the typed subset was used in association tests. In vitro tests confirmed that three of the cytomegalovirus-associated TCR beta chains recognize cytomegalovirus antigens. In a later genetic analysis, fewer N-insertions in productive TCRs were reported among donors in an Asian-associated ancestry cluster than the approximately 630-donor mean.

The library relied on the immunoSEQ multiplex PCR assay. For the multiplex PCR, a mixture combining 60 forward primers for TCR Vbeta segments and 13 reverse primers for TCR Jbeta segments was used. Amplification of the CDR3 region of rearranged TCR beta genes was performed with a multiplex PCR assay on genomic DNA. On the Illumina HiSeq System, the amplified TCR beta libraries were sequenced as 87-base-pair reads. Per the source publication's procedure: A later analysis tallied 75 million to 95 million unique TCR beta chains across the 666 repertoires, and approximately 12 million of those chains were shared by two or more donors. To remove PCR and sequencing errors, raw reads were error-corrected and collapsed into unique sequences using a nearest-neighbor algorithm that merged closely related sequences. To assign V, D and J gene segments, CDR3 sequences were aligned to IMGT reference sequences. For a sequence to be retained, a match of at least six nucleotides to both a V gene segment and a J gene segment was required. A rearrangement counted as productive if the CDR3 had no stop codons and remained in frame with V and J, and every other rearrangement counted as non-productive. CDR3 was defined by IMGT convention, running from the second conserved V-encoded cysteine to the conserved J-encoded phenylalanine. The earlier analysis of some 540 of the donors excluded any sequence lacking an unambiguous match to a single V gene segment. An earlier analysis of 587 of the donors classified V segments as functional when productive rearrangements were above 56.7% and as segregating when the standard deviation between donors was above 5%. A statistical classification framework was built to diagnose cytomegalovirus status from the catalog of TCR beta chain sequences. A later analysis assigned V and J genes by comparing TCR nucleotide sequences with IMGT/GENE-DB human TR gene sequences. The TCRdist pipeline was used in a later analysis to assign CDR3 sequences and most-parsimonious VDJ recombination scenarios. In a later analysis, each TCR beta chain was defined by its CDR3 amino acid sequence together with its V-gene family, and reads lacking a unique V-gene family were excluded. A later analysis removed 600 or so highly shared, low-generation-probability nucleotide sequences to deal with suspected cross-contamination and a sequencing artifact. A later analysis calculated a clonal expansion index for each public chain from normalized within-repertoire ranks of inferred template counts. In a later analysis, generation probabilities were computed using a VDJ recombination model fitted to out-of-frame rearrangements, and the results were checked against IGoR. In a later analysis, hypergeometric tests were used to score TCR-TCR, TCR-HLA and TCR-CMV co-occurrence, with a repertoire-size bias correction applied to TCR pairs. A later analysis estimated false discovery rates by permuting HLA or CMV assignments 20 times. In a later analysis, co-occurring TCRs were grouped using DBSCAN, and TCRdist sequence similarity was added for clustering within HLA-allele-positive subsets. Repertoires with fewer than 30,000 or more than 120,000 public chains, plus five repertoires with anomalous nucleotide sharing, were excluded from co-occurrence clustering. This immuneACCESS table, as held by TCRdb, lists in-frame sequences with V and J called but not all clones. Of the missing ones, under half trace to an unresolved V gene in checked studies; the others have no known cause. V and J calls plus clone size are reproduced from that table; the DNA served to infer D and trimming. The sample table contains 100,000 or so clones; only one count was recorded for less than 65% of them. The ten largest clones take up roughly 6.8% of the sample.

For this clone: No cognate antigen has been identified for it. No clone much larger than this one lies a single base away; base qualities are absent.

The chain employs TRBV28 and TRBJ2-4; a weak D assignment points to TRBD1 (6 bases agree). Sample: PBMCs. The source of this sequence is a woman in her thirties in good health and CMV-seronegative. The CDR3 protein: CASSRDTKNIQYF. The nucleotide sequence is given as TGTGCCAGCAGTCGGGACACGAAAAACATTCAGTACTTC.